What follows are 14 T cell receptor beta chains derived from one specimen sequenced in a study of cytomegalovirus exposure and HLA in healthy donors. In the PCR, 60 Vbeta and 13 Jbeta primers were used. Sequencing was performed with immunoSEQ multiplex PCR; in TCRdb, only in-frame clones are kept and a portion is missing. The sample has about 190,000 clones, 75% to 85% seen once. Sequences were obtained from PBMCs. Receptors were obtained from a woman aged 30 to 39 in good health and CMV-seronegative.

The chain uses TRBV28 and TRBJ2-1; D ambiguous. V was shortened by 3 bases and J by 0 bases, with 9 bases between the two germline ends. Per the germline V gene, CDR1 is MDHEN and CDR2 is SYDVKM. This CDR3 has 15 amino acids. The CDR3 is CASSFHRDSYNEQFF. The CDR3 bases are TGTGCCAGCAGTTTCCACAGAGACTCCTACAATGAGCAGTTCTTC.

The CDR3 sequence: CAISEPGDHGYTF. The CDR3 DNA follows: TGTGCCATCAGTGAACCAGGGGATCATGGCTACACCTTC. This rearrangement joins TRBV10-3 to TRBJ1-2, with TRBD1 as a possible D gene (6 bases). This CDR3 is built from 13 residues. Germline-derived CDR1 and CDR2 are ENHRY and SYGVKD. V was cut by 3 bases and J by 6 bases, with 11 bases left in between.

V gene TRBV7-2 combines with J gene TRBJ2-7, with D perhaps matching TRBD1 (5 bases). Deletions cut 3 bases from V and 3 bases from J, with 9 bases between. The germline V gene encodes CDR1 SGHTA and CDR2 FQGNSA. The CDR3 runs to 13 residues. The CDR3 DNA follows: TGTGCCAGCAGCTTGACAGCCTACTACGAGCAGTACTTC. This translates into CASSLTAYYEQYF.

With respect to this clone: The junction shows a germline mismatch at one end, possibly a read error. The genes are TRBV2 and TRBJ2-6; 9 bases are shared with TRBD1. This CDR3 is 17 amino acids long. Germline CDR1 reads SNHLY; CDR2 reads FYNNEI. The CDR3 bases are TGTGCCAGCAGTGCATGGGACAGGGCCTCTGGGGCCAACGGCCTGACTTTC. It is translated as CASSAWDRASGANGLTF.

The V call is TRBV7-3, the J call TRBJ2-1, with 13 bases that match TRBD2. V lost 5 bases and J lost 4; bases outside the gene matches: 5. Germline CDR1 reads SGHTA; CDR2 reads FQGTGA. The CDR3 length is 16 residues. CDR3 sequence reads: CASSLGLAGRYNEQFF. CDR3 bases: TGTGCCAGCAGCCTGGGACTAGCGGGAAGATACAATGAGCAGTTCTTC.

Regarding this clone: The identical CDR3 is also encoded by other nucleotide sequences in the sample. The V call is TRBV5-1, the J call TRBJ1-2; possibly TRBD1 for D (5 bases). Germline V CDR1 and CDR2: SGHRS, YFSETQ. The CDR3 covers 15 residues. V gave up 2 bases and J gave up 8 bases, with 19 bases separating them. The CDR3 sequence is CASSLLTDSLYGYTF. The CDR3 coding sequence is TGCGCCAGCAGCTTATTGACAGATTCGCTCTACGGCTACACCTTC.

The CDR3, as DNA: TGCGCCAGCAGCCAAGAGGAAGGGGGCGCCGGTGGCTACACCTTC. It codes for CASSQEEGGAGGYTF. The genes are TRBV4-3 and TRBJ1-2; 7 nucleotides line up with TRBD1. Trimming removed 0 bases from V and 7 bases from J; junction bases left unmatched: 8. This CDR3 is built from 15 residues. Per the germline V gene, CDR1 is LGHNA and CDR2 is YSLEER.

The rearrangement links TRBV28 to TRBJ2-6; D possibly corresponds to TRBD1 (5 bases). CDR1 is MDHEN, CDR2 SYDVKM, per germline. The V end was cut by 7 bases, the J end by 1 base, with 17 bases between. CDR3 size: 17 residues. CDR3: CASKVVQGRSGANVLTF. DNA for the CDR3: TGTGCCAGCAAAGTCGTGCAGGGAAGATCTGGGGCCAACGTCCTGACTTTC.

This sequence joins TRBV5-1 and TRBJ2-5, with D uncertain. V was shortened by 1 base and J by 4 bases, with 14 bases between the two germline ends. Germline V CDR1 and CDR2: SGHRS, YFSETQ. This CDR3 spans 15 amino acids. CDR3 in amino acids: CASSLRVGAAETQYF. The CDR3 DNA follows: TGCGCCAGCAGCTTGCGGGTAGGAGCAGCAGAGACCCAGTACTTC.

CDR3 DNA: TGTGCCAGCAGCTTAAGGGCGGGGGAGACCCAGTACTTC. Protein: CASSLRAGETQYF. The gene calls are TRBV7-7 and TRBJ2-5; D is possibly TRBD2 (6 bases). In germline, CDR1 is SSHAT, CDR2 FNYEAQ (reference sequence). V was cut by 2 bases and J by 5 bases, with 9 bases left in between. The CDR3 spans 13 residues.

The V gene is TRBV18, the J gene TRBJ2-2; 7 nucleotides agree with TRBD2. The CDR3 sequence is 16 residues long. The V gene end was trimmed by 3 bases and the J gene end by 4 bases; junction bases not matched to a gene: 8. The germline V gene has CDR1 KGHSH and CDR2 LQKENI. The CDR3 here is CASSPGGQIFTGELFF. CDR3 nucleotide sequence: TGTGCCAGCTCACCGGGAGGGCAGATTTTCACCGGGGAGCTGTTTTTT.

The chain employs TRBV27 and TRBJ2-7; D remains ambiguous. V dropped 4 bases and J dropped 10 bases, with 8 bases sitting between them. Germline V lookup: CDR1 MNHEY, CDR2 SMNVEV (reference sequence). The length of the CDR3 is 10 residues. CDR3 nucleotide sequence: TGTGCCAGCAGTTGGCAATTTCAGTACTTC. Its translation: CASSWQFQYF.

This chain connects TRBV5-4 to TRBJ2-3; D remains ambiguous. Germline lookup yields CDR1 SGHNT and CDR2 YYREEE (reference sequence). The CDR3 contains 12 residues. V was trimmed by 2 bases and J by 2 bases, leaving 3 bases between them. The CDR3 sequence is CASSFNTDTQYF. In nucleotides, the CDR3 is TGTGCCAGCAGCTTTAACACAGATACGCAGTATTTT.

This clone was counted a single time. This chain uses TRBV10-3 with TRBJ1-4; D is possibly TRBD1 (6 bases). Trimming took off 6 bases at V and 3 bases at J, with 8 bases between the two ends. CDR3 length equals 13 residues. CDR1 is ENHRY and CDR2 is SYGVKD in the germline V gene. As DNA, the CDR3 is TGTGCCATCAGAGGGGGAGCTAATGAAAAACTGTTTTTT. This translates into CAIRGGANEKLFF.